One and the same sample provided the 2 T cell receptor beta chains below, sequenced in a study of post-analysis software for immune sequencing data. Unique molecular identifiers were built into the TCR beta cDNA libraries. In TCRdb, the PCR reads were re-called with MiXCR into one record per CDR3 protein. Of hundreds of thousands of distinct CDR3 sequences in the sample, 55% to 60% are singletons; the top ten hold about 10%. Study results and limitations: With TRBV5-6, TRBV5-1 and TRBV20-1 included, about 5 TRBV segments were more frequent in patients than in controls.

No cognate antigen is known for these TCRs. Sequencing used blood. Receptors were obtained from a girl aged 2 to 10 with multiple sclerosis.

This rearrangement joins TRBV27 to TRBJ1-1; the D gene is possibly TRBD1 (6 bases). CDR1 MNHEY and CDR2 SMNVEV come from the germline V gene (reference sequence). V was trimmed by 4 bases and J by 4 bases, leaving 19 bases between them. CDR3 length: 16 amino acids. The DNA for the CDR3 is TGTGCCAGCAGTTCACAGGGTCCGGTATCATTCACTGAAGCTTTCTTT. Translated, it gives CASSSQGPVSFTEAFF.

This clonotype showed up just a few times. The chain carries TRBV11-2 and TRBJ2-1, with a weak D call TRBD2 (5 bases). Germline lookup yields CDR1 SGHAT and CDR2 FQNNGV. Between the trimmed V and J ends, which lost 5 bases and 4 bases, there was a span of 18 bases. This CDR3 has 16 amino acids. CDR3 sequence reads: CASSAWLAGGYNEQFF. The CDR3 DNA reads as TGTGCCAGCAGCGCCTGGCTAGCCGGCGGGTACAATGAGCAGTTCTTC. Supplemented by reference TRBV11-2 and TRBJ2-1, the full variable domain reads EAGVAQSPRYKIIEKRQSVAFWCNPISGHATLYWYQQILGQGPKLLIQFQNNGVVDDSQLPKDRFSAERLKGVDSTLKIQPAKLEDSAVYLCASSAWLAGGYNEQFFGPGTRLTVL.